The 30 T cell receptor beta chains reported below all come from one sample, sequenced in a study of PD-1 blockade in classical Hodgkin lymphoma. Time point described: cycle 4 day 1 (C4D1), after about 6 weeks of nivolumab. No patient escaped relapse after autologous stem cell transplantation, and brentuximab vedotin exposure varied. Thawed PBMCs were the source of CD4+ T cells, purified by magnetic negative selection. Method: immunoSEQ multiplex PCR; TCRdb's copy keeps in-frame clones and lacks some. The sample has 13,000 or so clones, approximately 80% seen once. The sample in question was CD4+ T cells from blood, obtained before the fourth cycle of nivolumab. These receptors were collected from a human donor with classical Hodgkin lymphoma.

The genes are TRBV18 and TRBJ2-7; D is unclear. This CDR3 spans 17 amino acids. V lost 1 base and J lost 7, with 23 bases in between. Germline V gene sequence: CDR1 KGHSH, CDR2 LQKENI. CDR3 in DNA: TGTGCCAGCTCACCACTCACGCTAACTACCGAGATTCGGGAGCAGTACTTC. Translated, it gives CASSPLTLTTEIREQYF.

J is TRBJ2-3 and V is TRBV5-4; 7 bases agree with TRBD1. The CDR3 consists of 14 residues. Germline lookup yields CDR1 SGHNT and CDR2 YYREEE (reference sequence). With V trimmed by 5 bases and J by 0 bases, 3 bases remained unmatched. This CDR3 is CASRGQVSTDTQYF. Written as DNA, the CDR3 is TGTGCCAGCAGAGGACAGGTCAGCACAGATACGCAGTATTTT.

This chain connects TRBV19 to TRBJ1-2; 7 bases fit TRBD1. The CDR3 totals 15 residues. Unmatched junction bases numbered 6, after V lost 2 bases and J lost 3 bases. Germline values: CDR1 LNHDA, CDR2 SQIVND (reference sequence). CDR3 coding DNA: TGTGCCAGTAGTATAAAGGGGGCGTCGTACTATGGCTACACCTTC. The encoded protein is CASSIKGASYYGYTF.

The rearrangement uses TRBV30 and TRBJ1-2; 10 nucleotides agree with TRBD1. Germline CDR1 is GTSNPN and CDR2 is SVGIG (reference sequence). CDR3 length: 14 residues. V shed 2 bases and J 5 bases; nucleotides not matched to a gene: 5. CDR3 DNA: TGTGCCTGGAGTCGACAGGGGGCATGGTATGGCTACACCTTC. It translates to CAWSRQGAWYGYTF.

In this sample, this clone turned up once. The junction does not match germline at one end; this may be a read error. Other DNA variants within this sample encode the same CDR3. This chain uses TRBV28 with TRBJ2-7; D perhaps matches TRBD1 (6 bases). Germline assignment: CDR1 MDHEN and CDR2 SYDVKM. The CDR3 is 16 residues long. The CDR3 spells CASSFVFGDTTYEQYF. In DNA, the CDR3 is TGTGCCAGCAGTTTTGTTTTTGGGGACACCACCTACGAGCAATACTTC.

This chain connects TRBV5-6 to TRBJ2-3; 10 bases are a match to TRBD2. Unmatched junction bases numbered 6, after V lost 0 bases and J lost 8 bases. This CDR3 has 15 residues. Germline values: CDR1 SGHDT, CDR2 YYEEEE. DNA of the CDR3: TGTGCCAGCAGCTTGGGAGTAGCGGGAGGACCTACGCAGTATTTT. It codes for CASSLGVAGGPTQYF. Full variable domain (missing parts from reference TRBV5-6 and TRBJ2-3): DAGVTQSPTHLIKTRGQQVTLRCSPKSGHDTVSWYQQALGQGPQFIFQYYEEEERQRGNFPDRFSGHQFPNYSSELNVNALLLGDSALYLCASSLGVAGGPTQYFGPGTRLTVL.

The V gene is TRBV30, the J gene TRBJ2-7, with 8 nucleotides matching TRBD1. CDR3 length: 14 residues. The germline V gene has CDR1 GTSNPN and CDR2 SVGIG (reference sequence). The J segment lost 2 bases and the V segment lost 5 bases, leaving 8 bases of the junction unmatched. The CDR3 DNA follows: TGTGCCTGGGGGACAGGCTTCCTACCCTACGAGCAGTACTTC. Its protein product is CAWGTGFLPYEQYF.

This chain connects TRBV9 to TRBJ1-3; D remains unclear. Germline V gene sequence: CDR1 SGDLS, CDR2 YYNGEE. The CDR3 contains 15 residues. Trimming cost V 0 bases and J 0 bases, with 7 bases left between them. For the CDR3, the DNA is TGTGCCAGCAGCGTAGACGTAGACTCTGGAAACACCATATATTTT. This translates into CASSVDVDSGNTIYF. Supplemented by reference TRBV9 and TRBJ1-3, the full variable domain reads DSGVTQTPKHLITATGQRVTLRCSPRSGDLSVYWYQQSLDQGLQFLIQYYNGEERAKGNILERFSAQQFPDLHSELNLSSLELGDSALYFCASSVDVDSGNTIYFGEGSWLTVV.

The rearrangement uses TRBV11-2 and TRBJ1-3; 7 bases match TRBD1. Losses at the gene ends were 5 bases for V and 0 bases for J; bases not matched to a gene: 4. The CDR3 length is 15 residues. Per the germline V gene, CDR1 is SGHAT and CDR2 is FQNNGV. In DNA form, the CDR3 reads TGTGCCAGCAGCACCCACAGGGGCTCTGGAAACACCATATATTTT. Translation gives CASSTHRGSGNTIYF.

CDR3 nucleotides: TGTGCCAGCAGCCCTGGGGCAGCGGATCAGCCCCAGCATTTT. Translated: CASSPGAADQPQHF. V is TRBV11-3 and J is TRBJ1-5; possible D gene TRBD1, 5 bases. Germline V gene sequence: CDR1 SGHNT, CDR2 YENEEA. The CDR3 totals 14 residues. Trimming stripped 5 bases from V and 5 bases from J, with 13 bases between.

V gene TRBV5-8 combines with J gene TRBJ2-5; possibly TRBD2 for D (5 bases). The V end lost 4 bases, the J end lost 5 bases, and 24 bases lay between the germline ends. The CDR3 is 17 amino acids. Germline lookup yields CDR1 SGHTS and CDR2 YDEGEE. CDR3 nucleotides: TGTGCCAGCAGCCTGAGGGCCCCCGTTCTGTATAGGGAGACCCAGTACTTC. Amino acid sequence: CASSLRAPVLYRETQYF.

The CDR3, as DNA: TGTGCCAGCAGCAAAACCCCTACCTCCTCCTACGAGCAGTACTTC. It codes for CASSKTPTSSYEQYF. The chain has TRBV7-2 and TRBJ2-7; D not resolved. Trimming took 5 bases from V and 0 from J, leaving 14 bases between them. CDR1 is SGHTA, CDR2 FQGNSA, per germline. The CDR3 is 15 residues long.

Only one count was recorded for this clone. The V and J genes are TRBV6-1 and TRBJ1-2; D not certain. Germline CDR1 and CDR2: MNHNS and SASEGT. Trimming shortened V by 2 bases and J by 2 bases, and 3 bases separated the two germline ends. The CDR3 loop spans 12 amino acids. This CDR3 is CASSEQNYGYTF. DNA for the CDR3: TGTGCCAGCAGTGAACAGAACTATGGCTACACCTTC.

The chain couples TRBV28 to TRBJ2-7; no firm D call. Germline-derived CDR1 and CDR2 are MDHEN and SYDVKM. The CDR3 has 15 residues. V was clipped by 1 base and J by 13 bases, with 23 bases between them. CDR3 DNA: TGTGCCAGCAGTTTATTCGCGGCTCCTACCCTATTTTCCTACTTC. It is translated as CASSLFAAPTLFSYF.

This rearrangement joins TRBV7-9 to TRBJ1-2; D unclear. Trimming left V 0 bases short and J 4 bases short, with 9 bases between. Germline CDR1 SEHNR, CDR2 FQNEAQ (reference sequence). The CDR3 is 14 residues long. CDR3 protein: CASSLAFRVYGYTF. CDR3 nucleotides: TGTGCCAGCAGCTTAGCGTTTCGAGTCTATGGCTACACCTTC.

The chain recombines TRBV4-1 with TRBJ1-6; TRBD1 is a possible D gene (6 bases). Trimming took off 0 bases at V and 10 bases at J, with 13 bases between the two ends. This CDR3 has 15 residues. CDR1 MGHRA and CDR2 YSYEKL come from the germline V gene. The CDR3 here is CASSQDYRGSSPLHF. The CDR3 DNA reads TGCGCCAGCAGCCAAGATTATAGGGGGTCCTCACCCCTCCACTTT.

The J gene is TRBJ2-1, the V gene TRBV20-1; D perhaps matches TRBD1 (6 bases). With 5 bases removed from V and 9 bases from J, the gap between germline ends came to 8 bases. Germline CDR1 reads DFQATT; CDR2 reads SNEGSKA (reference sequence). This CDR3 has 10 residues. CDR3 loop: CSAGDTEQFF. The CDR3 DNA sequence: TGCAGTGCTGGGGACACTGAGCAGTTCTTC.

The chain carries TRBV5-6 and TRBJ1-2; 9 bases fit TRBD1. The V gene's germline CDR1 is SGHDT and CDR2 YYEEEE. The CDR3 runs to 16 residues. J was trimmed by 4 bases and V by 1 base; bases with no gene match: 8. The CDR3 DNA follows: TGTGCCAGCAGCTTGAGGGGGACAGGGTCCTCCTATGGCTACACCTTC. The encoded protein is CASSLRGTGSSYGYTF.

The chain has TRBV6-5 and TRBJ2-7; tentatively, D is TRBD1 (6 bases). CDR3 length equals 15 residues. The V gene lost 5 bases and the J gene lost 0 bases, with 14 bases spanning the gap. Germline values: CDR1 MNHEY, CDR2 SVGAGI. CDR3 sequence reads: CASSRTARDSYEQYF. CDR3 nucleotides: TGTGCCAGCAGTAGGACAGCCAGAGACTCCTACGAGCAGTACTTC.

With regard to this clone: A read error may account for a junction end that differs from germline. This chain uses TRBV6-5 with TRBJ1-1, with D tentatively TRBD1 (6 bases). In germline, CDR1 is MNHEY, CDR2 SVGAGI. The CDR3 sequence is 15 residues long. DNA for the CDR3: TGTGCCAACAGTTACTCGGACAGAGGAAACACTGAAGCTTTCTTT. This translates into CANSYSDRGNTEAFF.

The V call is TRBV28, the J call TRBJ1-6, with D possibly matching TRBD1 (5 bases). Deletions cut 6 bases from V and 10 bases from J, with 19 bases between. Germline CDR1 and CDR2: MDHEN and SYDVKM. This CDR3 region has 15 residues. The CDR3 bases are TGTGCCAGCAGCCCTTCTAGGGGAATAGGCTCACCCCTCCACTTT. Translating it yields CASSPSRGIGSPLHF.

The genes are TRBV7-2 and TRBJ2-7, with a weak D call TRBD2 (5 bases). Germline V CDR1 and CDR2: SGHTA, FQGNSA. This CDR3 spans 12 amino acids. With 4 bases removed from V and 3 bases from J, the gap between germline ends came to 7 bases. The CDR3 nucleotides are TGTGCCAGCAGCTCGACTAACTACGAGCAGTACTTC. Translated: CASSSTNYEQYF.

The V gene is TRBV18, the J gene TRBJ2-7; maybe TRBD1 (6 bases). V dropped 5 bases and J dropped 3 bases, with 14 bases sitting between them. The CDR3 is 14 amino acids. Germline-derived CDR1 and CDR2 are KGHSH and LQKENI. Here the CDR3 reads CASSLGHKLYEQYF. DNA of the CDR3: TGTGCCAGCTCATTGGGACACAAACTCTACGAGCAGTACTTC.

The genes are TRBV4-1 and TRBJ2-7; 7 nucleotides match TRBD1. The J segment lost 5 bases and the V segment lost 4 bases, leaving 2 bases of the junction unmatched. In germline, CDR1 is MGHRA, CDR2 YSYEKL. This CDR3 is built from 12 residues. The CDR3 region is CASSLDRDEQYF. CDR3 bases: TGCGCCAGCAGCCTTGACAGGGACGAGCAGTACTTC.

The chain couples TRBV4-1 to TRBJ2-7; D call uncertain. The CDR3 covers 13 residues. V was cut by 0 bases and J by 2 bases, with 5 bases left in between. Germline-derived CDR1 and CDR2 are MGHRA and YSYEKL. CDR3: CASSQDRTYEQYF. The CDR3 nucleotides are TGCGCCAGCAGCCAAGACAGAACCTACGAGCAGTACTTC.

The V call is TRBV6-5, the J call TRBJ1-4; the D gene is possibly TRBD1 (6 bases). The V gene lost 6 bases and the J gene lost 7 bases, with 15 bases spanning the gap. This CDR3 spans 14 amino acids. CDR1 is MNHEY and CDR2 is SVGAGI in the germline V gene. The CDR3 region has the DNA TGTGCCAGCAGGAAGGGGGACGGGACTGAAAAACTGTTTTTT. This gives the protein CASRKGDGTEKLFF.

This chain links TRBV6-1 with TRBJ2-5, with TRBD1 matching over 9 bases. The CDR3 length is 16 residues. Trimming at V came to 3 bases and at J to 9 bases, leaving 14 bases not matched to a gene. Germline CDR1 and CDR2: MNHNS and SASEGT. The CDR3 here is CASSDLSGTGFGAQYF. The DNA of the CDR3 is TGTGCCAGCAGTGATCTCTCCGGGACAGGGTTCGGGGCCCAGTACTTC.

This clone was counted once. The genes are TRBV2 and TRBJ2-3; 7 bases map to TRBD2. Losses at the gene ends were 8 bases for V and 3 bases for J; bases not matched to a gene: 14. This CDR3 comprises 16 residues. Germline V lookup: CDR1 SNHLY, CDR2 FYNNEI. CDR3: CASGLRGGSITDTQYF. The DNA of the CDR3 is TGTGCCAGCGGTCTGAGGGGCGGGAGTATAACAGATACGCAGTATTTT.

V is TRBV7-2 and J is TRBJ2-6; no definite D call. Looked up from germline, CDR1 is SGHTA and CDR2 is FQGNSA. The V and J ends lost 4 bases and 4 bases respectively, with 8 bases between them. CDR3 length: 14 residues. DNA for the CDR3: TGTGCCAGCAGCTCTCTCTGGGGGGCCAACGTCCTGACTTTC. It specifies CASSSLWGANVLTF.

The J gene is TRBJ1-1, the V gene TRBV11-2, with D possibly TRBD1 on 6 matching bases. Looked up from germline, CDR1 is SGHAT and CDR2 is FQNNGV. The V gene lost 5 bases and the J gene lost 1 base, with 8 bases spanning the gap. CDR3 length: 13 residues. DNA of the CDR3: TGTGCCAGCAGCGCGACAGGGAACACTGAAGCTTTCTTT. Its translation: CASSATGNTEAFF.